This T cell receptor (beta chain) was sequenced during a study of OX40 agonist ivuxolimab in advanced cancers. Findings and caveats of the study: Among expanded peripheral T cells, antigen specificity went undetermined. Clones of CD4+ and CD8+ blood T cells grew by week 6 at doses of 0.1 to 3.0 mg/kg. There were, on average, more expanded clones in CD8+ T cells than in CD4+.

With respect to this clone: What it recognizes is unknown.

Produced via immunoSEQ multiplex PCR; TCRdb's table is partial and in-frame only. The sample holds around 63,000 clones; around nine tenths are singletons and the top ten take approximately 0.27%. The CDR3 contains 14 residues. V trimming: 4 bases; J trimming: 5 bases; junction bases outside the gene matches: 3. Germline CDR1 SGHTA, CDR2 FQGNSA. This sequence was found in an adult with an advanced solid tumor such as melanoma, head and neck, liver or kidney cancer. The source was CD4+ or CD8+ T cells sorted from blood, collected in a trial of the OX40 agonist ivuxolimab. The genes are TRBV7-2 and TRBJ2-3; 10 bases agree with TRBD2. CDR3 sequence: CASSSASGRDTQYF. CDR3 coding DNA: TGTGCCAGCAGCTCGGCTAGCGGGAGAGATACGCAGTATTTT.